This T cell receptor (beta chain) derives from a study of blood T cell repertoires in COVID-19. On the study more broadly: Sample material is recorded as cDNA or gDNA derived from T cells, B-cell-depleted T cells, or PBMCs.

The CDR3 totals 15 residues. Looked up from germline, CDR1 is KGHSH and CDR2 is LQKENI. The germline V and J ends were trimmed by 3 bases and 2 bases, with 11 bases remaining between them. Some clones are missing from TCRdb's copy, which holds only in-frame ones; the method was immunoSEQ multiplex PCR. The data contain roughly 300,000 clones, 83% of them seen just once; the ten biggest clones take up over 8.5%. The sequenced sample consisted of peripheral blood. V gene TRBV18 combines with J gene TRBJ2-1; perhaps TRBD2 as D (6 bases). This TCR came from a woman aged 50 to 60 who had recovered from COVID-19. DNA of the CDR3: TGTGCCAGCTCACCGCGGACTACGGCCTACAATGAGCAGTTCTTC. It translates to CASSPRTTAYNEQFF.